The 32 T cell receptor beta chains below come from one sample, sequenced in a study of beta chain features in type 1 diabetes (dated by TCRdb to 2017 to 2018). Receptor amplification or capture employed the immunoSEQ multiplex PCR assay. The entire amount of isolated RNA was reverse transcribed using the High Capacity cDNA Reverse Transcription Kit, so the sequenced TCRB transcripts were expressed ones. TCRdb mirrors the immuneACCESS table, restricted to in-frame sequences. Some clones are absent from its copies; in checked studies, under half trace to an unresolved V gene, and the reason for the others is unknown. This sample lists 350,000 to 450,000 clones; approximately 13% were detected once. About 0.04% of the sample rests with the top ten. Sequencing input: naive CD4+ T cells from blood. The sample's cell subset or site, from its label and the paper: true naive CD4+ T cells. The receptor source for this set is a man under 40 in good health.

This clone came up a few times. J is TRBJ2-1 and V is TRBV5-1; D is perhaps TRBD2 (6 bases). The CDR3 has 13 residues. The germline V and J ends were trimmed by 5 bases and 8 bases, with 14 bases remaining between them. Germline assignment: CDR1 SGHRS and CDR2 YFSETQ. The CDR3 DNA sequence: TGCGCCAGCAGTCAAAGGGGAGGCGATGAGCAGTTCTTC. Encoded protein: CASSQRGGDEQFF.

This clone has only a few counts. The chain links TRBV7-8 to TRBJ2-3; D could derive from TRBD1 or TRBD2 (5 bases each). Per germline, CDR1 SGHVS and CDR2 FQNEAQ. The CDR3 is 17 amino acids. V was clipped by 5 bases and J by 0 bases, with 18 bases between them. CDR3 region: CASSEAFRGGSTDTQYF. CDR3 DNA: TGTGCCAGCAGCGAGGCATTTAGGGGCGGGAGCACAGATACGCAGTATTTT.

V usage is TRBV7-6 and J usage is TRBJ1-4; D uncertain. Per the germline V gene, CDR1 is SGHVS and CDR2 is FNYEAQ. This CDR3 has 12 residues. Trimming stripped 5 bases from V and 8 bases from J, with 9 bases between. The CDR3 region is CASSGPGEKLFF. The CDR3, as DNA: TGTGCCAGCAGCGGACCTGGGGAAAAACTGTTTTTT.

The CDR3 DNA sequence: TGCGCCAGCAGCCAGGGCGTTGCAGCGAACACTGAAGCTTTCTTT. Its translation is CASSQGVAANTEAFF. The chain couples TRBV4-3 to TRBJ1-1; D uncertain. The length of the CDR3 is 15 residues. Trimming took off 3 bases at V and 1 base at J, with 12 bases between the two ends. The V gene's germline CDR1 is LGHNA and CDR2 YSLEER.

The V gene is TRBV5-6, the J gene TRBJ2-7, with D perhaps matching TRBD1 (6 bases). Trimming pared 3 bases from V and 1 base from J, leaving 14 bases between. There are 15 residues in the CDR3. Germline loops: CDR1 SGHDT, CDR2 YYEEEE. CDR3 DNA: TGTGCCAGCAGCTCCCGGGACATACCGTCCTACGAGCAGTACGTC. Its protein is CASSSRDIPSYEQYV.

A few counts support this clone. The chain combines TRBV29-1 with TRBJ1-2; D gene unclear. Looked up from germline, CDR1 is SQVTM and CDR2 is ANQGSEA. The V end lost 5 bases, the J end lost 2 bases, and 9 bases lay between the germline ends. This CDR3 spans 12 amino acids. The CDR3 loop is CSVSSLNYGYTF. CDR3 DNA: TGCAGCGTTTCCTCGTTAAACTATGGCTACACCTTC.

This clone has more than one count but fewer than ten. CDR3 coding DNA: TGTGCCAGCTCACGGAGTCATACGCAGTATTTT. It is translated as CASSRSHTQYF. The rearrangement joins TRBV18 to TRBJ2-3; D remains ambiguous. Germline CDR1 KGHSH, CDR2 LQKENI. The CDR3 is 11 residues long. Trimming left V 4 bases short and J 7 bases short, with 6 bases between.

Only a few counts were recorded for this clone. The chain employs TRBV23-1 and TRBJ2-3; D may match TRBD1 or TRBD2 (5 bases each). TRBV23-1 is reported as an ORF; its role is uncertain. Between the trimmed V and J ends, which lost 9 bases and 7 bases, there was a span of 8 bases. This CDR3 contains 10 residues. CDR3 bases: TGCGCCAGGGGGGTGAATACGCAGTATTTT. This codes for CARGVNTQYF.

CDR3: CASSLSLGNGQTPEQYV. In DNA form, the CDR3 reads TGTGCCAGCAGCTTATCCTTAGGGAACGGGCAAACCCCGGAGCAGTACGTC. The rearrangement joins TRBV7-9 to TRBJ2-7; D not resolved. Germline V gives CDR1 SEHNR, CDR2 FQNEAQ (reference sequence). This CDR3 comprises 17 residues. The V gene lost 2 bases and the J gene lost 7 bases, with 24 bases spanning the gap.

This chain uses TRBV7-2 with TRBJ2-3; 8 bases fit TRBD2. The CDR3 totals 15 residues. CDR1 and CDR2 from the germline V gene are SGHTA and FQGNSA. Trimming took 6 bases from V and 4 from J; bases not matched to a gene: 9. The chain's CDR3 is CASRDRGGVSDTQYF. As DNA, the CDR3 is TGTGCCAGCAGAGACCGGGGGGGCGTATCAGATACGCAGTATTTT.

This clone was observed a handful of times. The CDR3 reads CASSTDSSVNGYTF. Here the CDR3 DNA reads TGTGCCAGCAGCACGGACAGTTCAGTTAATGGCTACACCTTC. The chain links TRBV5-4 to TRBJ1-2; D perhaps matches TRBD1 (6 bases). From germline, CDR1 is SGHNT and CDR2 YYREEE (reference sequence). V lost 4 bases, J lost 6 bases, and 16 bases lay in between. The CDR3 is made up of 14 amino acids.

This chain links TRBV7-2 with TRBJ2-2, with D tentatively TRBD2 (5 bases). This CDR3 comprises 16 residues. Germline CDR1 reads SGHTA; CDR2 reads FQGNSA. With 2 bases removed from V and 6 bases from J, the gap between germline ends came to 16 bases. The CDR3 region is CASSLTPGRIAGELFF. CDR3 sequence (DNA): TGTGCCAGCAGCTTAACCCCGGGAAGAATCGCCGGGGAGCTGTTTTTT.

The J gene is TRBJ2-5, the V gene TRBV29-1; tentative D call: TRBD2 (6 bases). V lost 5 bases to trimming and J lost 7 bases, with 11 bases between them. The CDR3 is made up of 11 amino acids. Germline V lookup: CDR1 SQVTM, CDR2 ANQGSEA. DNA for the CDR3: TGCAGCGTTACTAGCCCCAGGACCCAGTACTTC. Encoded protein: CSVTSPRTQYF.

This clone was seen a few times. This chain connects TRBV6-5 to TRBJ2-7, with D possibly being TRBD1 or TRBD2 (5 bases each). This CDR3 has 15 residues. V lost 8 bases and J 1 base, leaving 18 bases between the germline ends. CDR1 is MNHEY, CDR2 SVGAGI, per germline. The CDR3 region has the DNA TGTGCCAGCTCACGGCCGGGACGGGCGTCCTACGAGCAGTACTTC. Translating it yields CASSRPGRASYEQYF.

The gene calls are TRBV9 and TRBJ2-3, with D possibly TRBD1 on 6 matching bases. The CDR3 sequence is 14 residues long. The germline V gene encodes CDR1 SGDLS and CDR2 YYNGEE. V was clipped by 4 bases and J by 7 bases, with 16 bases between them. CDR3 bases: TGTGCCAGCAGCATGTGGACAGAGTCACATACGCAGTATTTT. It codes for CASSMWTESHTQYF.

This clone was seen a handful of times. The chain is built from TRBV15 and TRBJ2-7; no clear D gene. CDR1 and CDR2 (germline): LNHNV, YYDKDF (reference sequence). Trimming left V 0 bases short and J 3 bases short, with 12 bases between. The CDR3 extends over 15 amino acids. CDR3 sequence reads: CATSREMHYRYEQYV. The CDR3, as DNA: TGTGCCACCAGCAGAGAGATGCATTACCGCTACGAGCAGTACGTC.

The chain joins TRBV27 to TRBJ2-5; tentative D call: TRBD1 (5 bases). CDR1 is MNHEY, CDR2 SMNVEV, per germline (reference sequence). V lost 2 bases and J 5 bases, leaving 9 bases between the germline ends. There are 13 residues in the CDR3. The DNA for the CDR3 is TGTGCCAGCAGTTTAGCCCAGGGTGAGACCCAGTACTTC. Translated: CASSLAQGETQYF.

The V call is TRBV29-1, the J call TRBJ1-5; D unresolved. This CDR3 region has 14 residues. V was clipped by 6 bases and J by 0 bases, with 12 bases between them. Germline V gives CDR1 SQVTM, CDR2 ANQGSEA. In DNA form, the CDR3 reads TGCAGCGTAGGCTTAGCCGATAGCAATCAGCCCCAGCATTTT. The encoded protein is CSVGLADSNQPQHF.

The chain employs TRBV6-5 and TRBJ1-1; possible D gene TRBD1, 5 bases. The V and J ends lost 5 bases and 7 bases respectively, with 11 bases between them. CDR1 is MNHEY and CDR2 is SVGAGI in the germline V gene. CDR3 length: 12 amino acids. The CDR3 protein is CASSRTDSEAFF. The CDR3 nucleotides are TGTGCCAGCAGTCGAACCGACAGTGAAGCTTTCTTT.

A few counts support this clone. This chain links TRBV10-3 with TRBJ2-3, with 9 bases identical to TRBD1. The trim removed 6 bases at V and 4 bases at J, leaving 5 bases unmatched. This CDR3 spans 14 amino acids. CDR1 and CDR2 (germline): ENHRY, SYGVKD. CDR3 amino acids: CAIRPGQGSDTQYF. CDR3 in DNA: TGTGCCATCAGACCGGGACAGGGCTCAGATACGCAGTATTTT.

This clone was counted only a few times. The chain carries TRBV9 and TRBJ2-1; D gene unclear. Trimming removed 4 bases at V and 4 bases at J, with 15 bases between. Germline V lookup: CDR1 SGDLS, CDR2 YYNGEE. The CDR3 loop spans 15 amino acids. CDR3 protein: CASSSNNGRYNEQFF. The CDR3 DNA reads TGTGCCAGCAGCTCCAATAATGGTCGATACAATGAGCAGTTCTTC.

V and J are TRBV6-6 and TRBJ2-1, with 11 bases identical to TRBD1. In germline, CDR1 is MNHNY, CDR2 SVGAGI (reference sequence). The CDR3 has 16 amino acids. The junction had 8 bases not matched to a gene; V was cut back by 4 bases and J by 6 bases. The CDR3 DNA follows: TGTGCCAGCAGTTTAGGAGGACAGGGGGCCGGCAATGAGCAGTTCTTC. As protein: CASSLGGQGAGNEQFF.

The V and J genes are TRBV27 and TRBJ1-5; 8 bases agree with TRBD1. The CDR3 has 15 residues. Trimming removed 2 bases from V and 5 bases from J; junction bases left unmatched: 5. Germline loops: CDR1 MNHEY, CDR2 SMNVEV (reference sequence). CDR3 amino acids: CASSLEGTGYQPQHF. CDR3 coding DNA: TGTGCCAGCAGTTTAGAGGGGACAGGATATCAGCCCCAGCATTTT.

The chain combines TRBV7-2 with TRBJ1-2, with a weak D call TRBD1 (5 bases). The CDR3 runs to 15 residues. In germline, CDR1 is SGHTA, CDR2 FQGNSA. Deletions cut 3 bases from V and 5 bases from J, with 16 bases between. The CDR3 here is CASSFRALGIYGYTF. For the CDR3, the DNA is TGTGCCAGCAGCTTCAGGGCCTTGGGAATATATGGCTACACCTTC.

The rearrangement joins TRBV6-5 to TRBJ2-3, with a weak D call TRBD2 (5 bases). Per the germline V gene, CDR1 is MNHEY and CDR2 is SVGAGI. The CDR3 is 14 amino acids. The V end lost 5 bases, the J end lost 2 bases, and 11 bases lay between the germline ends. CDR3 protein: CASSRGGPTDTQYF. CDR3 coding DNA: TGTGCCAGCAGTCGCGGCGGGCCCACAGATACGCAGTATTTT.

The chain has TRBV15 and TRBJ2-5; no clear D. Germline V gives CDR1 LNHNV, CDR2 YYDKDF (reference sequence). CDR3 length equals 12 residues. The V gene lost 1 base and the J gene lost 3 bases, with 3 bases spanning the gap. DNA of the CDR3: TGTGCCACCAGCAGAGGGAAAGAGACCCAGTACTTC. Amino acids: CATSRGKETQYF.

This clone was found many times. The V gene is TRBV30, the J gene TRBJ2-1; D remains unclear. This CDR3 has 11 amino acids. Germline V lookup: CDR1 GTSNPN, CDR2 SVGIG (reference sequence). V was clipped by 2 bases and J by 8 bases, with 7 bases between them. CDR3 DNA: TGTGCCTGGAGTCTTAGGGATGAGCAGTTCTTC. Translation: CAWSLRDEQFF.

The rearrangement joins TRBV7-9 to TRBJ2-5, with 11 bases that match TRBD2. The CDR3 contains 17 residues. From germline, CDR1 is SEHNR and CDR2 FQNEAQ (reference sequence). J gave up 1 base and V 5 bases, and 9 bases lay outside the gene matches. Written as DNA, the CDR3 is TGTGCCAGCAGCACCCGACGGGGACTAGCGGTCCAAGAGACCCAGTACTTC. This gives the protein CASSTRRGLAVQETQYF.

The chain couples TRBV29-1 to TRBJ2-7; possibly TRBD1 for D (6 bases). V gave up 0 bases and J gave up 2 bases, with 14 bases separating them. CDR3 length: 15 residues. Germline loops: CDR1 SQVTM, CDR2 ANQGSEA. The CDR3 loop is CSVEDVGDIAYEQYF. CDR3 nucleotides: TGCAGCGTTGAAGATGTAGGGGACATTGCCTACGAGCAGTACTTC.

This clone was seen a few times. This sequence joins TRBV20-1 and TRBJ2-7, with D hard to call. Germline CDR1 DFQATT, CDR2 SNEGSKA (reference sequence). This CDR3 spans 11 amino acids. V shed 1 base and J shed 4 bases, with 5 bases lying between them. The CDR3 loop reads CSARVEYEQYV. CDR3 DNA sequence: TGCAGTGCTAGAGTGGAATACGAGCAGTACGTC.

This clone has a handful of counts. V is TRBV5-6 and J is TRBJ2-7; 13 nucleotides agree with TRBD2. Germline V lookup: CDR1 SGHDT, CDR2 YYEEEE. The length of the CDR3 is 14 residues. J was trimmed by 4 bases and V by 4 bases; bases with no gene match: 2. Here the CDR3 reads CASSRGLAGYEQYV. The CDR3 nucleotides read TGTGCCAGCAGCCGGGGACTAGCGGGATACGAGCAGTACGTC.

This clone was recorded a few times. The chain is built from TRBV10-3 and TRBJ2-3; the D is unclear. V shed 4 bases and J shed 6 bases, with 14 bases lying between them. Germline CDR1 and CDR2: ENHRY and SYGVKD. The length of the CDR3 is 14 residues. The CDR3 DNA follows: TGTGCCATCAGTGTGAAGGGAATTGTGGATACGCAGTATTTT. This gives the protein CAISVKGIVDTQYF.